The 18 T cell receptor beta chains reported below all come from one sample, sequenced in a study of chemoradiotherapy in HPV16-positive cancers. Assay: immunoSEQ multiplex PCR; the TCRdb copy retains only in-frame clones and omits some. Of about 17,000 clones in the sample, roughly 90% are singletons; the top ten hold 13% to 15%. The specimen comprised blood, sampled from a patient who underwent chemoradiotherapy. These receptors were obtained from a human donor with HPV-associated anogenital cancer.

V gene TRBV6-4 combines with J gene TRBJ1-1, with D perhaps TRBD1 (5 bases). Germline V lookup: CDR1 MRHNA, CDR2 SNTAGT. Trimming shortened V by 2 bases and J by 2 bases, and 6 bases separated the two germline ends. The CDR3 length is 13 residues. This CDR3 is CASSDRDNTEAFF. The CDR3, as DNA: TGTGCCAGCAGTGACCGGGACAACACTGAAGCTTTCTTT.

The CDR3 reads CASSGLAANTGELFF. CDR3 coding DNA: TGTGCCAGCAGTGGACTAGCGGCGAACACCGGGGAGCTGTTTTTT. This rearrangement joins TRBV2 to TRBJ2-2; 9 bases agree with TRBD2. The germline V gene encodes CDR1 SNHLY and CDR2 FYNNEI. With 4 bases clipped from V and 0 bases from J, the junction kept 0 bases outside the gene matches. The CDR3 spans 15 residues.

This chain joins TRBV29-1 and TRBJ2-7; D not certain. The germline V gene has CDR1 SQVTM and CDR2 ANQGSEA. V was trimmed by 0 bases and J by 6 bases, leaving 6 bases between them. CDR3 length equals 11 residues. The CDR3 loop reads CSVEDRIEQYF. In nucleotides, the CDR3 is TGCAGCGTTGAAGATCGGATCGAGCAGTACTTC.

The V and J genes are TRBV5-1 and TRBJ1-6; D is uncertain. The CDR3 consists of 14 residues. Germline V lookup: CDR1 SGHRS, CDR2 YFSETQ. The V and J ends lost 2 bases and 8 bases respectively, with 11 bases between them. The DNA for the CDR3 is TGCGCCAGCAGCTTCGCGACGGGAGATTCACCCCTCCACTTT. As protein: CASSFATGDSPLHF.

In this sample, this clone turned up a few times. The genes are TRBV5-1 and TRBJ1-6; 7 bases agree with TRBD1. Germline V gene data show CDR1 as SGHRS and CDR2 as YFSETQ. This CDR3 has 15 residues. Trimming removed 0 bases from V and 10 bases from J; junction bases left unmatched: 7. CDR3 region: CASSLGADRSSPLHF. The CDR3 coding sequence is TGCGCCAGCAGCTTGGGAGCGGACAGGAGCTCACCCCTCCACTTT.

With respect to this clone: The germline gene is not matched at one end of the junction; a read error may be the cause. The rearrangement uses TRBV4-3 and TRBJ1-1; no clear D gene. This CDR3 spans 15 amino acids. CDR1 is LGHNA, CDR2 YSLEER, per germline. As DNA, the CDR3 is TGCGCCAGCAGTCAAGTATTGGGAAAGGACACTGAAGCTTTCTTT. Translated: CASSQVLGKDTEAFF.

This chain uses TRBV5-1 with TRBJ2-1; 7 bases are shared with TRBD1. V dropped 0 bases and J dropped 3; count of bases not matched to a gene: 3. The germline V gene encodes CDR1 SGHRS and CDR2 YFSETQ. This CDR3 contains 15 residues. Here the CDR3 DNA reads TGCGCCAGCAGCTTGGACGGACAGGTCTACAATGAGCAGTTCTTC. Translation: CASSLDGQVYNEQFF.

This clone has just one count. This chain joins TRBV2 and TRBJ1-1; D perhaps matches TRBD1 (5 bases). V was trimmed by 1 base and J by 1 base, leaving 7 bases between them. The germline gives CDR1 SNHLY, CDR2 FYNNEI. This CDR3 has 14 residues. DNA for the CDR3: TGTGCCAGCAGTGAAGACAGGACGAACACTGAAGCTTTCTTT. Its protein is CASSEDRTNTEAFF.

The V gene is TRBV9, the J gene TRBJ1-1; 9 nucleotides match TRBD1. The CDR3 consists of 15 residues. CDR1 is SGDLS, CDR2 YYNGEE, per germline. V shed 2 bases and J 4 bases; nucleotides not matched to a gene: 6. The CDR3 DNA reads TGTGCCAGCAGCGTCATGGGGACAGGGACCACTGAAGCTTTCTTT. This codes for CASSVMGTGTTEAFF.

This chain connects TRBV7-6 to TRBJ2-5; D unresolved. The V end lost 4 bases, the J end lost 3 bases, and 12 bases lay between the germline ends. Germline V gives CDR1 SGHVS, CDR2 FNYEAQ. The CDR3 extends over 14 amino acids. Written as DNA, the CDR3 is TGTGCCAGCAGCTCAAGGGCCCTAGAAGAGACCCAGTACTTC. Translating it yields CASSSRALEETQYF.

Here the CDR3 reads CASSEVMWGTQYF. In DNA form, the CDR3 reads TGTGCCAGCAGTGAAGTGATGTGGGGGACCCAGTACTTC. V is TRBV6-1 and J is TRBJ2-5; no reliable D call. The germline V gene has CDR1 MNHNS and CDR2 SASEGT. The CDR3 is made up of 13 amino acids. V shed 1 base and J shed 7 bases, with 10 bases lying between them.

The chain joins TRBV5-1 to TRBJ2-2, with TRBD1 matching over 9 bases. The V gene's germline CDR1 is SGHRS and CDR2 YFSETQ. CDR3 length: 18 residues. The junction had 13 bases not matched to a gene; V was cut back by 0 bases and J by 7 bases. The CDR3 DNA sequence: TGCGCCAGCAGCTTGGCGCGACCGGGACAGGGAAGGGTCGGGGAGCTGTTTTTT. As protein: CASSLARPGQGRVGELFF.

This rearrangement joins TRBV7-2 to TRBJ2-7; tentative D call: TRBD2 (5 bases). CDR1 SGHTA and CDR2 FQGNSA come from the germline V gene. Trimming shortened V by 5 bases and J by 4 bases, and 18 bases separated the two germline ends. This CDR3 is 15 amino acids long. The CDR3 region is CASSGGAAGEYEQYF. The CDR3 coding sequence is TGTGCCAGCAGCGGAGGCGCCGCCGGGGAGTACGAGCAGTACTTC.

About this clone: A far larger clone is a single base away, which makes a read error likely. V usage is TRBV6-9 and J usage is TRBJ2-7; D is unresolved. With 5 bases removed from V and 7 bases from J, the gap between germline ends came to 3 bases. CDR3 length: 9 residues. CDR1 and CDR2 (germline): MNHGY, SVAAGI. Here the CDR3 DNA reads TGTGCCAGCAGTGTAGAGCAGTACTTC. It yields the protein CASSVEQYF.

CDR3 sequence reads: CASSGGGLAGGSDTQYF. The CDR3, as DNA: TGTGCCAGTAGTGGGGGAGGTCTAGCGGGGGGCTCAGATACGCAGTATTTT. V and J are TRBV19 and TRBJ2-3; 11 nucleotides align to TRBD2. CDR3 size: 17 residues. The junction had 11 bases not matched to a gene; V was cut back by 5 bases and J by 4 bases. From germline, CDR1 is LNHDA and CDR2 SQIVND (reference sequence).

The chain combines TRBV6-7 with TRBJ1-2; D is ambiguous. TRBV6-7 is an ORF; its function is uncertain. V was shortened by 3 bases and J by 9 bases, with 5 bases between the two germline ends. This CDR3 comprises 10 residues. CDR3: CASSYCCYTF. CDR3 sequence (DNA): TGTGCCAGCAGTTATTGTTGCTACACCTTC.

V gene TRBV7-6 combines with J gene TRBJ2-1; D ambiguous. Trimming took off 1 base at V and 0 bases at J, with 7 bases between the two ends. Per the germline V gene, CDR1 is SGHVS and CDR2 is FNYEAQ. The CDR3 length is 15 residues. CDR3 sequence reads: CASSLDSTSYNEQFF. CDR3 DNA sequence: TGTGCCAGCAGCTTAGACAGTACCTCCTACAATGAGCAGTTCTTC.

The DNA of the CDR3 is TGTGCCAGCAGCTTAGGGAGTGCTAGCAATCAGCCCCAGCATTTT. It is translated as CASSLGSASNQPQHF. The chain couples TRBV7-8 to TRBJ1-5; no clear D gene. Germline CDR1 is SGHVS and CDR2 is FQNEAQ. This CDR3 is built from 15 residues. Trimming pared 1 base from V and 0 bases from J, leaving 7 bases between.